The clone carrying this TCR beta chain came up a few times. Time point reported: persistent/refractory GD, antithyroid drugs over 5 years with positive TRAb. RNA from PBMCs was the source of the TCR library. HTBI primers from iRepertoire and Arm-PCR of CDR3 regions yielded the TCR beta libraries. TCRdb re-derived calls from the multiplex PCR reads in MiXCR, one entry per CDR3 protein. The data hold roughly 500,000 distinct CDR3 sequences, with about 22% observed a single time. The CDR3 sequence is 17 residues long. The V gene's germline CDR1 is MNHEY and CDR2 SVGAGI. Trimming removed 2 bases at V and 4 bases at J, with 20 bases between. These data originate in a study of regulatory T cells in long-lasting Graves disease.

The clonotype originates from a female donor with Graves disease. This chain connects TRBV6-5 to TRBJ1-2; tentatively, D is TRBD1 (6 bases). Sample: peripheral blood mononuclear cells (PBMCs), taken when the disease was refractory, from a patient treated with antithyroid drugs. CDR3 region: CASSYKSRGLNVYGYTF. CDR3 DNA sequence: TGTGCCAGCAGTTACAAATCCCGGGGGCTCAACGTCTATGGCTACACCTTC.